Below are 24 T cell receptor beta chains sequenced from a single sample in a study of T cells after yellow fever vaccination. MiXCR, applied by TCRdb to the 5' RACE reads, yields one record per CDR3 protein. The repertoire holds 140,000 to 150,000 distinct CDR3 sequences, about 7% seen once, with approximately 0.64% in the top ten. The sample in question was CD4+ T cells sorted from PBMCs, obtained 10 days after the yellow fever booster vaccination. The receptors shown here come from a man aged 25-45 years who received the YFV17D yellow fever vaccine.

This clonotype was seen a few times. The chain employs TRBV19 and TRBJ2-6; a weak D match, TRBD2 (5 bases). V gave up 3 bases and J gave up 2 bases, with 20 bases separating them. This CDR3 spans 19 amino acids. Germline V gene sequence: CDR1 LNHDA, CDR2 SQIVND (reference sequence). The CDR3 sequence: CASSIHPRGSITGANVLTF. The CDR3 bases are TGTGCCAGTAGTATTCATCCACGGGGATCTATCACTGGGGCCAACGTCCTGACTTTC.

This clonotype has at least ten counts. The V call is TRBV5-1, the J call TRBJ2-5; 8 nucleotides match TRBD1. The CDR3 runs 13 residues. With V trimmed by 7 bases and J by 4 bases, 6 bases remained unmatched. CDR1 and CDR2 (germline): SGHRS, YFSETQ. The CDR3 loop is CASWDTGGETQYF. Here the CDR3 DNA reads TGCGCCAGCTGGGACACAGGGGGAGAGACCCAGTACTTC. The full variable domain, with the rest looked up from reference TRBV5-1 and TRBJ2-5, is KAGVTQTPRYLIKTRGQQVTLSCSPISGHRSVSWYQQTPGQGLQFLFEYFSETQRNKGNFPGRFSGRQFSNSRSEMNVSTLELGDSALYLCASWDTGGETQYFGPGTRLLVL.

This clonotype was recorded many times. CDR3 loop: CASGDTGEGDTQYF. The CDR3 bases are TGTGCTAGTGGTGACACCGGGGAGGGAGATACGCAGTATTTT. This chain uses TRBV12-5 with TRBJ2-3; TRBD2 matches 7 bases. The CDR3 loop spans 14 amino acids. The J segment lost 5 bases and the V segment lost 5 bases, leaving 7 bases of the junction unmatched. Per germline, CDR1 LGHNT and CDR2 FRNRAP.

This clonotype showed up many times. This chain joins TRBV20-1 and TRBJ2-4; TRBD2 matches 7 bases. Germline loops: CDR1 DFQATT, CDR2 SNEGSKA (reference sequence). Germline trimming cut 5 bases from V and 12 bases from J; bases unmatched to any gene: 10. CDR3 length: 12 amino acids. The CDR3 protein is CSADEERGNQYF. In nucleotides, the CDR3 is TGCAGTGCTGACGAGGAGCGGGGTAATCAGTACTTC.

This clonotype was counted at least ten times. The chain carries TRBV18 and TRBJ2-3, with 12 bases lining up with TRBD2. Looked up from germline, CDR1 is KGHSH and CDR2 is LQKENI. This CDR3 has 16 amino acids. The junction had 8 bases not matched to a gene; V was cut back by 5 bases and J by 5 bases. CDR3 sequence reads: CASSSGLAGARDTQYF. DNA of the CDR3: TGTGCCAGCTCATCGGGACTAGCGGGTGCTAGAGATACGCAGTATTTT.

This clonotype has a count of ten or more. This chain uses TRBV25-1 with TRBJ1-2; the D gene is possibly TRBD1 (5 bases). CDR1 and CDR2 from the germline V gene are MGHDK and SYGVNS. Trimming cost V 1 base and J 5 bases, with 11 bases left between them. The CDR3 totals 14 residues. CDR3 coding DNA: TGTGCCAGCAGTGAATCGGGGCTCACTTATGGCTACACCTTC. Translating gives CASSESGLTYGYTF.

This clonotype was counted a few times. The rearrangement uses TRBV7-8 and TRBJ2-6; D remains unclear. The germline CDR1 and CDR2 sequences are SGHVS and FQNEAQ. CDR3 length: 16 residues. V shed 2 bases and J shed 2 bases, with 10 bases lying between them. The CDR3 region has the DNA TGTGCCAGCAGCTTACCAGGTGGGACTGGGGCCAACGTCCTGACTTTC. This sequence encodes CASSLPGGTGANVLTF.

This clonotype came up a few times. The chain employs TRBV7-3 and TRBJ2-5; 7 nucleotides agree with TRBD2. This CDR3 has 13 residues. V shed 5 bases and J 5 bases; nucleotides not matched to a gene: 5. Germline loops: CDR1 SGHTA, CDR2 FQGTGA. The CDR3 protein is CASSDQRGETQYF. The CDR3 nucleotides are TGTGCCAGCAGCGACCAGCGGGGTGAGACCCAGTACTTC.

V usage is TRBV7-8 and J usage is TRBJ2-1; D possibly matches TRBD1 or TRBD2 (7 bases each). Trimming shortened V by 5 bases and J by 3 bases, and 20 bases separated the two germline ends. Germline V gives CDR1 SGHVS, CDR2 FQNEAQ. The length of the CDR3 is 17 residues. DNA of the CDR3: TGTGCCAGCAGCGCCAGATGGGGGGGGGACAGCTACAATGAGCAGTTCTTC. Its translation: CASSARWGGDSYNEQFF.

In its sample, this clonotype was seen many times. The J gene is TRBJ2-7, the V gene TRBV12-3 or TRBV12-4; D call uncertain. Trimming shortened V by 2 bases and J by 2 bases, and 10 bases separated the two germline ends. The CDR3 contains 14 residues. The CDR3 sequence is CASSLLFLPYEQYF. The CDR3 DNA reads as TGTGCCAGCAGTTTATTGTTTTTACCCTACGAGCAGTACTTC.

This clonotype was recorded many times. The chain employs TRBV20-1 and TRBJ1-5; tentatively, D is TRBD1 (6 bases). The CDR3 totals 15 residues. V lost 3 bases to trimming and J lost 4 bases, with 16 bases between them. Germline CDR1 and CDR2: DFQATT and SNEGSKA (reference sequence). CDR3 sequence reads: CSARGAGGRNQPQHF. DNA of the CDR3: TGCAGTGCTAGGGGTGCGGGGGGCCGGAATCAGCCCCAGCATTTT.

In this sample, this clonotype turned up many times. V usage is TRBV30 and J usage is TRBJ1-4; weak D call: TRBD1 (6 bases). Trimming removed 4 bases at V and 8 bases at J, with 17 bases between. This CDR3 has 14 residues. Germline assignment: CDR1 GTSNPN and CDR2 SVGIG (reference sequence). CDR3 protein: CAWTWGRAMEKLFF. The CDR3 coding sequence is TGTGCCTGGACCTGGGGGCGCGCTATGGAAAAACTGTTTTTT.

This clonotype has a count of ten or more. The rearrangement joins TRBV7-8 to TRBJ2-3; a possible D gene is TRBD2 (5 bases). V was shortened by 3 bases and J by 1 base, with 11 bases between the two germline ends. The CDR3 loop spans 15 amino acids. Germline assignment: CDR1 SGHVS and CDR2 FQNEAQ. CDR3 amino acids: CASSFLDSGTDTQYF. Written as DNA, the CDR3 is TGTGCCAGCAGCTTCCTGGACTCGGGCACAGATACGCAGTATTTT. Full variable domain (missing parts from reference TRBV7-8 and TRBJ2-3): GAGVSQSPRYKVAKRGQDVALRCDPISGHVSLFWYQQALGQGPEFLTYFQNEAQLDKSGLPSDRFFAERPEGSVSTLKIQRTQQEDSAVYLCASSFLDSGTDTQYFGPGTRLTVL.

This clonotype was detected ten times or more. V and J are TRBV9 and TRBJ2-3, with unresolved D. Trimming took off 3 bases at V and 5 bases at J, with 13 bases between the two ends. The CDR3 is 14 residues long. Germline V gene sequence: CDR1 SGDLS, CDR2 YYNGEE. CDR3 nucleotides: TGTGCCAGCAGCGCCGTAGCCCTGGGAGATACGCAGTATTTT. Translating gives CASSAVALGDTQYF.

In the case of this clonotype: A single base separates this from a much larger clone, so it may be a read error. The chain couples TRBV18 to TRBJ2-2, with D perhaps matching TRBD2 (6 bases). CDR1 and CDR2 (germline): KGHSH, LQKENI. V was pared by 5 bases and J by 0 bases, with 10 bases between. The CDR3 totals 15 residues. CDR3 DNA sequence: TGTGCCAGCTCAATGCGGGAATCGAACACCGGGGAGCTGTTTTTT. The encoded protein is CASSMRESNTGELFF.

As to this clonotype: A clone one base away is much larger, so this may be a read error. The gene calls are TRBV29-1 and TRBJ2-5; 9 nucleotides align to TRBD2. Per the germline V gene, CDR1 is SQVTM and CDR2 is ANQGSEA. CDR3 size: 13 residues. The CDR3 protein is CSVVAGVTETRYF. In DNA, the CDR3 is TGCAGCGTGGTAGCGGGAGTCACGGAGACCCGGTACTTC. The whole variable domain, remainder taken from reference TRBV29-1 and TRBJ2-5, is SAVISQKPSRDICQRGTSLTIQCQVDSQVTMMFWYRQQPGQSLTLIATANQGSEATYESGFVIDKFPISRPNLTFSTLTVSNMSPEDSSIYLCSVVAGVTETRYFGPGTRLLVL.

For this clonotype: This may be a read error: a much more frequent sequence differs by one nucleotide. The V gene is TRBV2, the J gene TRBJ2-1, with 11 bases that match TRBD2. Germline values: CDR1 SNHLY, CDR2 FYNNEI. The J segment lost 9 bases and the V segment lost 8 bases, leaving 9 bases of the junction unmatched. The CDR3 runs 14 residues. CDR3 sequence reads: CASALSGRGSEQFF. As DNA, the CDR3 is TGTGCCAGCGCCCTTAGCGGGAGGGGTAGTGAGCAGTTCTTC.

This clonotype was seen ten or more times. This sequence joins TRBV11-2 and TRBJ2-5; maybe TRBD1 (5 bases). V was shortened by 5 bases and J by 5 bases, with 15 bases between the two germline ends. The CDR3 totals 14 residues. Germline V CDR1 and CDR2: SGHAT, FQNNGV. As DNA, the CDR3 is TGTGCCAGCAGCCCCAACGGGCAGGGCGAGACCCAGTACTTC. Its translation: CASSPNGQGETQYF.

Regarding this clonotype: Given a much more abundant clone one base away, this may be a read error. The V and J genes are TRBV3-1 and TRBJ2-1, with D uncertain. From germline, CDR1 is LGHDT and CDR2 YNNKEL (reference sequence). This CDR3 comprises 13 residues. Trimming left V 1 base short and J 6 bases short, with 7 bases between. CDR3 DNA: TGTGCCAGCAGCCAAGGGGGATCCAATGAGCAGTTCTTC. Translated: CASSQGGSNEQFF.

This clonotype was counted at least ten times. The rearrangement joins TRBV7-9 to TRBJ2-7; 7 bases are a match to TRBD1. This CDR3 is built from 15 residues. Per the germline V gene, CDR1 is SEHNR and CDR2 is FQNEAQ (reference sequence). Trimming removed 2 bases from V and 1 base from J; junction bases left unmatched: 5. CDR3 loop: CASSLWTGLSYEQYF. As DNA, the CDR3 is TGTGCCAGCAGCTTATGGACAGGCCTTTCCTACGAGCAGTACTTC. Together with reference TRBV7-9 and TRBJ2-7, the CDR3 gives the full variable domain: DTGVSQNPRHKITKRGQNVTFRCDPISEHNRLYWYRQTLGQGPEFLTYFQNEAQLEKSRLLSDRFSAERPKGSFSTLEIQRTEQGDSAMYLCASSLWTGLSYEQYFGPGTRLTVT.

Many counts were recorded for this clonotype. The chain uses TRBV19 and TRBJ2-2, with D unresolved. V lost 6 bases and J 4 bases, leaving 9 bases between the germline ends. This CDR3 has 13 amino acids. The germline V gene has CDR1 LNHDA and CDR2 SQIVND (reference sequence). The CDR3 loop reads CASSIKGTGELFF. The CDR3 nucleotides are TGTGCCAGTAGCATAAAGGGCACCGGGGAGCTGTTTTTT.

This clonotype was seen only a few times. V is TRBV4-3 and J is TRBJ1-1; D unresolved. V shed 4 bases and J shed 5 bases, with 14 bases lying between them. The CDR3 is 14 amino acids. CDR1 and CDR2 (germline): LGHNA, YSLEER. CDR3 bases: TGCGCCAGCAGCCTTGGACGGGTGAGAACTGAAGCTTTCTTT. Amino acid sequence: CASSLGRVRTEAFF.

This clonotype came up a few times. This chain uses TRBV7-2 with TRBJ1-5; no clear D. Between the trimmed V and J ends, which lost 2 bases and 6 bases, there was a span of 11 bases. The CDR3 spans 14 residues. From germline, CDR1 is SGHTA and CDR2 FQGNSA. CDR3 sequence reads: CASSLQRDGQPQHF. As DNA, the CDR3 is TGTGCCAGCAGCTTACAGCGGGATGGTCAGCCCCAGCATTTT.

This clonotype was counted at least ten times. CDR3 nucleotides: TGTGCCAGCAGCTTAACCCAGGCATATACGCAGTATTTT. Translation: CASSLTQAYTQYF. The chain joins TRBV11-2 to TRBJ2-3; D call uncertain. Germline-derived CDR1 and CDR2 are SGHAT and FQNNGV. The CDR3 loop spans 13 amino acids. Trimming left V 2 bases short and J 7 bases short, with 10 bases between.